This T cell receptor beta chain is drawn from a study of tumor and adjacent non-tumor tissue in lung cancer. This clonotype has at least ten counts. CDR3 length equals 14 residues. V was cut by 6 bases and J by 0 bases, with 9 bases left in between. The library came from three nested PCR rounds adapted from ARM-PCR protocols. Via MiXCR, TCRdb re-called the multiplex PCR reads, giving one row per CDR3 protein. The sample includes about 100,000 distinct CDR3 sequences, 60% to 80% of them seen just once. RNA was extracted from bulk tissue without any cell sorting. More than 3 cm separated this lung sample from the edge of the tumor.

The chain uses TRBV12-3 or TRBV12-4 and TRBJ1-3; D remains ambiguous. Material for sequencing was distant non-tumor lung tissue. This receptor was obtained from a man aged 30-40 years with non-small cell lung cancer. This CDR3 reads CASSRGASGNTIYF. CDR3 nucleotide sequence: TGTGCCAGCAGCCGGGGAGCCTCTGGAAACACCATATATTTT.